The 12 T cell receptor beta chains below were found in one sample sequenced in a study of early stage breast cancer tumors. Sequencing was performed with immunoSEQ multiplex PCR; in TCRdb, only in-frame clones are kept and a portion is missing. In the table there are 45,000 to 60,000 clones, about 93% of which are singletons. The sequencing input was blood. The receptors shown here come from an older person with breast cancer.

The V call is TRBV9, the J call TRBJ1-2; perhaps TRBD1 as D (6 bases). The CDR3 is 15 amino acids. Germline CDR1 and CDR2: SGDLS and YYNGEE. V was cut by 4 bases and J by 6 bases, with 19 bases left in between. The CDR3 DNA reads as TGTGCCAGCAGCTTCAAAACCGGGGGGGCTGATGGCTACACCTTC. Translating gives CASSFKTGGADGYTF.

The chain joins TRBV6-5 to TRBJ2-7; D uncertain. Germline V gene lookup returns CDR1 MNHEY and CDR2 SVGAGI. With 5 bases removed from V and 3 bases from J, the gap between germline ends came to 5 bases. CDR3 length: 11 residues. DNA for the CDR3: TGTGCCAGCAGTGCACTCTACGAGCAGTACTTC. Protein sequence: CASSALYEQYF.

This sequence joins TRBV21-1 and TRBJ1-4. TRBV21-1 is annotated as a pseudogene. This CDR3 region has 14 residues. Here the CDR3 DNA reads TGTGCCAGCAGCCACGGGGGGCGGGGTGAAAAACTGTTTTTT. It translates to CASSHGGRGEKLFF.

V gene TRBV5-1 combines with J gene TRBJ1-5; D is undetermined. V lost 0 bases to trimming and J lost 7 bases, with 8 bases between them. CDR3 length: 13 residues. CDR1 is SGHRS, CDR2 YFSETQ, per germline. The CDR3 DNA reads TGCGCCAGCAGCTTGGCTAGGAACCAGCCCCAGCATTTT. Amino acid sequence: CASSLARNQPQHF.

The chain links TRBV9 to TRBJ1-6; 7 bases align to TRBD1. CDR3 length: 15 amino acids. The V and J ends lost 4 bases and 7 bases, in that order; junction bases with no gene match: 8. The germline V gene has CDR1 SGDLS and CDR2 YYNGEE. The CDR3 DNA sequence: TGTGCCAGCAGCAACTGGGACAGTGAAAATTCACCCCTCCACTTT. This sequence encodes CASSNWDSENSPLHF.

This clone was seen more than once but under ten times. The V and J genes are TRBV7-9 and TRBJ2-7; tentatively, D is TRBD1 (6 bases). CDR3 length equals 14 residues. The germline V gene has CDR1 SEHNR and CDR2 FQNEAQ (reference sequence). The germline V and J ends were trimmed by 4 bases and 6 bases, with 16 bases remaining between them. The CDR3 sequence: CASSSLTGFAEQYF. CDR3 bases: TGTGCCAGCAGCTCACTAACAGGGTTTGCCGAGCAGTACTTC.

The chain carries TRBV25-1 and TRBJ2-1; 9 bases align to TRBD2. V was clipped by 6 bases and J by 10 bases; unmatched bases: 13. The CDR3 contains 15 residues. Germline V gives CDR1 MGHDK, CDR2 SYGVNS. The DNA for the CDR3 is TGTGCCAGCAGGGTCGCGGGAGGGCCTCATAACGAGCAGTTCTTC. Residues: CASRVAGGPHNEQFF.

The chain joins TRBV14 to TRBJ2-2, with D possibly being TRBD1 (5 bases). Germline V gives CDR1 SGHDN, CDR2 FVKESK. V lost 4 bases and J lost 4, with 16 bases in between. CDR3 length: 16 amino acids. Written as DNA, the CDR3 is TGTGCCAGCAGCCCCTTGGGTGGGGCCGGCACCGGGGAGCTGTTTTTT. This sequence encodes CASSPLGGAGTGELFF.

This sequence joins TRBV9 and TRBJ1-2, with TRBD1 matching 10 bases. V dropped 3 bases and J dropped 2; count of bases not matched to a gene: 10. Germline CDR1 and CDR2: SGDLS and YYNGEE. The CDR3 covers 17 residues. The CDR3 is CASSGFRQGALNYGYTF. CDR3 nucleotides: TGTGCCAGCAGCGGATTCAGACAGGGGGCGCTGAACTATGGCTACACCTTC.

This rearrangement joins TRBV5-1 to TRBJ1-2, with TRBD1 identical over 7 bases. V lost 1 base to trimming and J lost 4 bases; unmatched junction nucleotides: 4. Germline V gene sequence: CDR1 SGHRS, CDR2 YFSETQ. The CDR3 is 14 residues long. The CDR3 nucleotides are TGCGCCAGCAGCTTGTCCCAGGGGGGCTATGGCTACACCTTC. Translating gives CASSLSQGGYGYTF.

V gene TRBV30 combines with J gene TRBJ2-2; 8 nucleotides line up with TRBD1. Germline trimming cut 1 base from V and 5 bases from J; bases unmatched to any gene: 6. This CDR3 has 15 residues. CDR1 and CDR2 from the germline V gene are GTSNPN and SVGIG (reference sequence). CDR3 sequence (DNA): TGTGCCTGGAGTGACCAGGGGGCCTCGACCGGGGAGCTGTTTTTT. Its translation is CAWSDQGASTGELFF.

This chain links TRBV6-5 with TRBJ2-2, with TRBD2 as a possible D gene (5 bases). The CDR3 sequence is 14 residues long. The germline gives CDR1 MNHEY, CDR2 SVGAGI. Trimming left V 4 bases short and J 3 bases short, with 9 bases between. This CDR3 is CASSFHGDTGELFF. The CDR3 bases are TGTGCCAGCAGTTTCCACGGGGACACCGGGGAGCTGTTTTTT.